This TCR beta chain was retrieved from a study of blood T cells in healthy people across ages. Study outcomes and limitations: The study regarded diversity estimates from one million T cells as underestimates.

It was with a sample-barcoded 5' primer and a J-beta primer mix that a second PCR of about 6 to 12 cycles was run. TCRdb used MiXCR to reprocess the 5' RACE reads, holding one entry per CDR3 protein. The sample records about 1.1 million distinct CDR3 sequences, 35% to 45% being singletons. Trimming removed 0 bases from V and 9 bases from J, with 18 bases in between. CDR3 size: 17 residues. In germline, CDR1 is LGHDT, CDR2 YNNKEL (reference sequence). This clonotype was seen more than once but under ten times. Its antigen is undetermined. The rearrangement joins TRBV3-1 to TRBJ1-6, with TRBD1 as a possible D gene (5 bases). The receptor was derived from a man between 18 and 29 years old in good health. Sequenced sample: blood. CDR3 residues: CASSQDLVWGLGSPLHF. The CDR3 DNA follows: TGTGCCAGCAGCCAAGATCTTGTTTGGGGGTTGGGTTCACCCCTCCACTTT.